The 3 T cell receptor beta chains given below trace back to one sample, sequenced in a study of blood T cell repertoires in COVID-19. This table comes from immunoSEQ multiplex PCR, and its TCRdb copy is limited to in-frame clones, with some not included. Of about 300,000 clones detected, 87% appear once; the ten largest clones hold about 1.6%. Sequences were obtained from peripheral blood. The receptors derive from a middle-aged woman who had recovered from COVID-19.

In nucleotides, the CDR3 is TGTGCCAGCAGTGAAGGCAGGGTCTACGAGCAGTACTTC. Translation gives CASSEGRVYEQYF. V usage is TRBV2 and J usage is TRBJ2-7; possibly TRBD1 for D (5 bases). CDR1 is SNHLY, CDR2 FYNNEI, per germline. Trimming cost V 1 base and J 3 bases, with 7 bases left between them. The CDR3 has 13 amino acids.

The chain uses TRBV2 and TRBJ1-3; 7 nucleotides agree with TRBD1. Germline V gives CDR1 SNHLY, CDR2 FYNNEI. This CDR3 spans 14 amino acids. Unmatched junction bases numbered 8, after V lost 8 bases and J lost 4 bases. CDR3 protein: CASRGGTAGNTIYF. In DNA, the CDR3 is TGTGCCAGCCGCGGGGGGACAGCCGGAAACACCATATATTTT. The full variable domain, rest sourced from reference TRBV2 and TRBJ1-3, is EPEVTQTPSHQVTQMGQEVILRCVPISNHLYFYWYRQILGQKVEFLVSFYNNEISEKSEIFDDQFSVERPDGSNFTLKIRSTKLEDSAMYFCASRGGTAGNTIYFGEGSWLTVV.

This chain connects TRBV2 to TRBJ1-4, with D unclear. Germline CDR1 and CDR2: SNHLY and FYNNEI. The CDR3 length is 14 residues. V lost 0 bases, J lost 8 bases, and 10 bases lay in between. The CDR3 spells CASSEALEAEKLFF. In DNA form, the CDR3 reads TGTGCCAGCAGTGAAGCGCTAGAGGCAGAAAAACTGTTTTTT.